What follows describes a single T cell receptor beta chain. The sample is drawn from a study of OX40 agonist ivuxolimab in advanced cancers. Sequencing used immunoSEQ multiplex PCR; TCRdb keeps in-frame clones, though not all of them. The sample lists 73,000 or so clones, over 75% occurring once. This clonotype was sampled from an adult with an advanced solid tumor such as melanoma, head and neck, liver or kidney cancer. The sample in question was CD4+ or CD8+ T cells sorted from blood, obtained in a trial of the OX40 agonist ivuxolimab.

CDR3 nucleotide sequence: TGTGCCACCAGCAGAGGGCCGCGGGGGGTCACAGATACGCAGTATTTT. Its protein is CATSRGPRGVTDTQYF. The genes are TRBV15 and TRBJ2-3; TRBD2 matches at 8 bases. The germline CDR1 and CDR2 sequences are LNHNV and YYDKDF (reference sequence). The CDR3 has 16 residues. Trimming took 1 base from V and 2 from J; bases not matched to a gene: 5.